Below are 28 T cell receptor beta chains sequenced from a single sample in a study of response to subunit inactivated influenza vaccine (dated by TCRdb to about 2018). Preparation of the library involved RT-PCR. Data came from an Illumina HiSeq 2500. The raw public data were reprocessed by TCRdb itself: fastp quality trimming at Q25, MiXCR clonotype calling, in-frame beta chains only. Each entry merges the rows of one CDR3 protein and shows their most common DNA and genes. The sample profile shows around 540,000 distinct CDR3 sequences; 10% to 15% of them were found once. 10% of the sample rests with the top ten. Sequencing used PBMCs from blood, obtained on the day of vaccination. Receptors originate from a man aged 45-65 years who received an inactivated influenza vaccine. Donor details come from another sample of the same person, matched by shared clones.

The V and J genes are TRBV25-1 and TRBJ2-7; 11 nucleotides match TRBD1. The CDR3 runs 16 residues. CDR1 MGHDK and CDR2 SYGVNS come from the germline V gene. V was clipped by 3 bases and J by 6 bases; unmatched bases: 10. This CDR3 reads CASSEGPGQGGGEQYF. CDR3 DNA: TGTGCCAGCAGTGAGGGGCCGGGACAGGGGGGGGGCGAGCAGTACTTC.

J is TRBJ2-7 and V is TRBV28; either TRBD1 or TRBD2 may fit D (7 bases each). Germline lookup yields CDR1 MDHEN and CDR2 SYDVKM. Trimming cost V 4 bases and J 4 bases, with 17 bases left between them. The CDR3 sequence is 15 residues long. This CDR3 is CASSSPQGGLYEQYF. The CDR3 DNA reads TGTGCCAGCAGTTCTCCTCAGGGGGGGTTGTACGAGCAGTACTTC.

The J gene is TRBJ2-3, the V gene TRBV4-1; 9 nucleotides align to TRBD2. Trimming removed 4 bases from V and 0 bases from J; junction bases left unmatched: 11. There are 18 residues in the CDR3. Germline V gene sequence: CDR1 MGHRA, CDR2 YSYEKL. CDR3 bases: TGCGCCAGCAGCCCAGGGCGGCCACTAGCGGGCAGCACAGATACGCAGTATTTT. Translated: CASSPGRPLAGSTDTQYF.

This CDR3 reads CASSEAKYGESNQPQHF. DNA for the CDR3: TGTGCCAGCAGTGAAGCGAAATATGGCGAGAGCAATCAGCCCCAGCATTTT. The chain joins TRBV6-1 to TRBJ1-5; D is unresolved. Germline CDR1 MNHNS, CDR2 SASEGT. This CDR3 comprises 17 residues. V shed 0 bases and J shed 1 base, with 13 bases lying between them.

V usage is TRBV6-5 and J usage is TRBJ2-5, with D perhaps being TRBD1 or TRBD2 (5 bases each). Germline V gene sequence: CDR1 MNHEY, CDR2 SVGAGI. The CDR3 runs to 17 residues. The V and J ends lost 1 base and 1 base respectively, with 16 bases between them. This CDR3 is CASSYLARGRGQETQYF. The CDR3 DNA is TGTGCCAGCAGTTACTTGGCCCGGGGAAGGGGCCAAGAGACCCAGTACTTC.

This chain joins TRBV11-2 and TRBJ2-1; D unclear. Germline V gene lookup returns CDR1 SGHAT and CDR2 FQNNGV. The CDR3 covers 12 residues. V was shortened by 1 base and J by 16 bases, with 14 bases between the two germline ends. The CDR3 DNA reads as TGTGCCAGCAGCTTAGGTCCGGCACGCATCTTCTTC. This gives the protein CASSLGPARIFF.

V usage is TRBV20-1 and J usage is TRBJ2-3; the match to TRBD2 covers 8 bases. The length of the CDR3 is 15 residues. The V gene end was trimmed by 2 bases and the J gene end by 0 bases; junction bases not matched to a gene: 4. The germline V gene has CDR1 DFQATT and CDR2 SNEGSKA (reference sequence). The CDR3 protein is CSARSIAGSTDTQYF. The CDR3 DNA reads TGCAGTGCTAGATCGATAGCGGGAAGCACAGATACGCAGTATTTT.

The chain carries TRBV7-9 and TRBJ2-7, with D tentatively TRBD2 (6 bases). CDR3 size: 16 residues. Trimming stripped 7 bases from V and 0 bases from J, with 19 bases between. The germline V gene has CDR1 SEHNR and CDR2 FQNEAQ (reference sequence). The CDR3: CASTLGGWEDSYEQYF. CDR3 nucleotide sequence: TGTGCCAGCACCCTAGGTGGGTGGGAGGACTCCTACGAGCAGTACTTC.

This chain joins TRBV2 and TRBJ2-7; 10 bases line up with TRBD2. V lost 1 base and J lost 3; bases outside the gene matches: 6. This CDR3 contains 16 residues. Germline CDR1 SNHLY, CDR2 FYNNEI. Here the CDR3 reads CASSEGPSGSIYEQYF. DNA of the CDR3: TGTGCCAGCAGTGAAGGGCCTAGCGGGAGTATCTACGAGCAGTACTTC.

The chain links TRBV7-9 to TRBJ2-2; 8 bases match TRBD2. The length of the CDR3 is 16 residues. The V segment lost 5 bases and the J segment 0 bases; nucleotides outside the gene matches: 5. CDR1 SEHNR and CDR2 FQNEAQ come from the germline V gene (reference sequence). The CDR3 reads CASSTPGLANTGELFF. As DNA, the CDR3 is TGTGCCAGCAGCACCCCGGGACTAGCGAACACCGGGGAGCTGTTTTTT. The full variable domain, its missing parts supplied by reference TRBV7-9 and TRBJ2-2, is DTGVSQNPRHKITKRGQNVTFRCDPISEHNRLYWYRQTLGQGPEFLTYFQNEAQLEKSRLLSDRFSAERPKGSFSTLEIQRTEQGDSAMYLCASSTPGLANTGELFFGEGSRLTVL.

There are a few counts of this clonotype. The V call is TRBV4-3, the J call TRBJ2-1, with 8 bases that match TRBD2. V gave up 0 bases and J gave up 0 bases; unmatched junction bases: 10. CDR3 size: 19 residues. Germline CDR1 and CDR2: LGHNA and YSLEER. The CDR3 loop is CASSQEIGGDSSSYNEQFF. The CDR3 nucleotides read TGCGCCAGCAGCCAAGAAATCGGGGGGGATTCAAGCTCCTACAATGAGCAGTTCTTC.

The V gene is TRBV2, the J gene TRBJ2-3; 10 bases are a match to TRBD2. The V gene end was trimmed by 11 bases and the J gene end by 1 base; junction bases not matched to a gene: 21. This CDR3 contains 19 residues. CDR1 and CDR2 (germline): SNHLY, FYNNEI. CDR3 in amino acids: CACCFFPSGRRDRTDTQYF. The CDR3 DNA reads as TGTGCCTGCTGTTTTTTTCCTAGCGGGAGACGGGATCGCACAGATACGCAGTATTTT.

Ten or more counts support this clonotype. The rearrangement links TRBV4-3 to TRBJ1-2; D is uncertain. The CDR3 is made up of 16 amino acids. V was cut by 0 bases and J by 4 bases, with 15 bases left in between. Looked up from germline, CDR1 is LGHNA and CDR2 is YSLEER. CDR3 DNA: TGCGCCAGCAGCCAAGATTTGGTTGCCAACACCTATGGCTACACCTTC. It translates to CASSQDLVANTYGYTF.

This clonotype was seen a few times. The V gene is TRBV7-8, the J gene TRBJ1-5; possibly TRBD1 for D (5 bases). This CDR3 has 18 amino acids. Germline lookup yields CDR1 SGHVS and CDR2 FQNEAQ. The V and J ends lost 1 base and 0 bases respectively, with 16 bases between them. This CDR3 is CASSLVGAVKYSNQPQHF. In DNA, the CDR3 is TGTGCCAGCAGCTTAGTAGGGGCAGTGAAATATAGCAATCAGCCCCAGCATTTT.

This clonotype was counted many times. This sequence joins TRBV29-1 and TRBJ1-2; 7 bases agree with TRBD1. The CDR3 contains 14 residues. J lost 4 bases, V lost 1 base, and 6 bases had no gene match. CDR1 and CDR2 (germline): SQVTM, ANQGSEA. CDR3 sequence reads: CSVEAQGVTYGYTF. Written as DNA, the CDR3 is TGCAGCGTTGAAGCCCAGGGGGTGACCTATGGCTACACCTTC.

This clonotype has only a few counts. The rearrangement uses TRBV5-6 and TRBJ2-1; D is perhaps TRBD1 or TRBD2 (5 bases each). The CDR3 runs to 15 residues. V was shortened by 2 bases and J by 4 bases, with 13 bases between the two germline ends. Per germline, CDR1 SGHDT and CDR2 YYEEEE. CDR3 sequence (DNA): TGTGCCAGCAGCTTCTTGACAGAGGGATACAATGAGCAGTTCTTC. It translates to CASSFLTEGYNEQFF.

This clonotype was seen repeatedly, ten times or more. The chain links TRBV28 to TRBJ2-3; D uncertain. The CDR3 has 15 residues. Per the germline V gene, CDR1 is MDHEN and CDR2 is SYDVKM. V was cut by 2 bases and J by 4 bases, with 13 bases left in between. DNA for the CDR3: TGTGCCAGCAGTTTACTGCCAGGATATCCAGATACGCAGTATTTT. Translating it yields CASSLLPGYPDTQYF.

The rearrangement joins TRBV5-1 to TRBJ1-3, with 12 bases matching TRBD1. With V trimmed by 4 bases and J by 0 bases, 5 bases remained unmatched. The CDR3 consists of 17 residues. The germline V gene has CDR1 SGHRS and CDR2 YFSETQ. CDR3 loop: CASSPGQGAVSGNTIYF. The CDR3 DNA is TGCGCCAGCAGCCCGGGACAGGGGGCCGTCTCTGGAAACACCATATATTTT. The variable domain in full, with the rest retrieved from reference TRBV5-1 and TRBJ1-3, is KAGVTQTPRYLIKTRGQQVTLSCSPISGHRSVSWYQQTPGQGLQFLFEYFSETQRNKGNFPGRFSGRQFSNSRSEMNVSTLELGDSALYLCASSPGQGAVSGNTIYFGEGSWLTVV.

The sample holds a few counts of this clonotype. V usage is TRBV18 and J usage is TRBJ2-3; 9 nucleotides agree with TRBD2. With V trimmed by 1 base and J by 5 bases, 4 bases remained unmatched. This CDR3 is 15 amino acids long. Germline values: CDR1 KGHSH, CDR2 LQKENI. The CDR3, as DNA: TGTGCCAGCTCACCACTAGCGGGAGTCCGAGATACGCAGTATTTT. It yields the protein CASSPLAGVRDTQYF.

The chain has TRBV20-1 and TRBJ2-1; 8 positions agree with TRBD2. Germline assignment: CDR1 DFQATT and CDR2 SNEGSKA (reference sequence). With V trimmed by 0 bases and J by 9 bases, 16 bases remained unmatched. The length of the CDR3 is 17 residues. This CDR3 reads CSARDAKREITPGEQFF. The CDR3 DNA is TGCAGTGCTAGAGATGCGAAGCGGGAGATCACCCCGGGTGAGCAGTTCTTC.

This clonotype has only a few counts. This chain links TRBV4-3 with TRBJ2-3; no clear D gene. This CDR3 region has 15 residues. Trimming shortened V by 1 base and J by 4 bases, and 12 bases separated the two germline ends. CDR1 and CDR2 (germline): LGHNA, YSLEER. Here the CDR3 reads CASSQAPYSPDTQYF. Written as DNA, the CDR3 is TGCGCCAGCAGCCAAGCTCCCTATTCCCCAGATACGCAGTATTTT.

On this clonotype itself: The DNA is left out, because the CDR3 cannot be placed on it with certainty; the CDR3 is given as TCRdb lists it. The V call is TRBV9, the J call TRBJ2-7; the table's D call, TRBD1, was not checked against the DNA. The CDR3 has 13 residues if both end residues are counted. From germline, CDR1 is SGDLS and CDR2 YYNGEE. CDR3 loop: CASSVALGTPPNF.

V and J are TRBV4-3 and TRBJ1-2; D perhaps matches TRBD1 (5 bases). V lost 0 bases and J lost 8, with 10 bases in between. Germline CDR1 LGHNA, CDR2 YSLEER. The CDR3 has 13 amino acids. The CDR3 sequence is CASSQDMGGGYTF. The CDR3, as DNA: TGCGCCAGCAGCCAAGATATGGGGGGAGGCTACACCTTC.

The chain has TRBV12-3 or TRBV12-4 and TRBJ2-5; D gene uncertain. The V end was cut by 7 bases, the J end by 1 base, with 16 bases between. The CDR3 is made up of 15 amino acids. The CDR3 is CASTIRAWGQETQYF. CDR3 nucleotides: TGTGCCAGCACCATCCGGGCCTGGGGCCAAGAGACCCAGTACTTC.

This clonotype was seen at least ten times. V usage is TRBV2 and J usage is TRBJ2-5; no definite D call. V was clipped by 4 bases and J by 4 bases, with 7 bases between them. Germline V CDR1 and CDR2: SNHLY, FYNNEI. The CDR3 is 12 residues long. The CDR3 loop reads CASSVVIETQYF. CDR3 bases: TGTGCCAGCAGTGTGGTGATAGAGACCCAGTACTTC.

CDR3 in amino acids: CSARDLVIYEQYF. The CDR3 DNA reads as TGCAGTGCTAGAGATCTCGTCATCTACGAGCAGTACTTC. This rearrangement joins TRBV20-1 to TRBJ2-7; no clear D. Germline V lookup: CDR1 DFQATT, CDR2 SNEGSKA (reference sequence). With 0 bases removed from V and 3 bases from J, the gap between germline ends came to 9 bases. This CDR3 spans 13 amino acids.

This clonotype has ten or more counts. Here the CDR3 DNA reads TGTGCCAGTAGAATCGCTCCGGGACGGGGCTACGAGCAGTACTTC. It codes for CASRIAPGRGYEQYF. The rearrangement links TRBV27 to TRBJ2-7; D tentatively fits TRBD1 or TRBD2 (5 bases each). Germline assignment: CDR1 MNHEY and CDR2 SMNVEV (reference sequence). The CDR3 has 15 amino acids. V lost 9 bases, J lost 3 bases, and 21 bases lay in between.

This clonotype has a count of ten or more. The chain carries TRBV20-1 and TRBJ1-2, with a possible D match to TRBD1 (5 bases). This CDR3 is 10 amino acids long. Germline V gene sequence: CDR1 DFQATT, CDR2 SNEGSKA (reference sequence). In DNA, the CDR3 is TGCGGGGGGACTGACTATGGCTACACCTTC. Its translation: CGGTDYGYTF.